The source of this T cell receptor beta chain is a study of vaccination effects on CD4 cells after COVID-19 (dated by TCRdb to between 2021 and 2023). About the investigation overall: Each participant received two doses of an mRNA SARS-CoV-2 vaccine, either BNT162b2 or mRNA-1273. SARS-CoV-2 spike-specific CD4+ TCR repertoires were compared before and after mRNA vaccination in COVID-19 convalescent patients and in infection-naive vaccine recipients. A total of ten to eleven COVID-19 convalescent patients and a handful of SARS-CoV-2-naive healthy vaccine recipients were included in the full study. Cultures from other donors in the study were sequenced with the Oncomine TCR Beta short-read assay on an Illumina iSeq 100.

Comment on this clone: Its antigen is not yet known. Qualities for individual bases were not recorded, and no much larger clone is one base off.

The protocol used for the library was the immunoSEQ multiplex PCR assay. DNA from the cultured, isolated CD4+ T cells was subjected to TCR beta CDR3 sequencing. The paper's data handling went like this. Non-productive TCR sequences were discarded, and reads were trimmed to the CDR3 region, with only CDR3s of 7 or more amino acids retained. Antigen-specific clonotypes were identified using the MANAFEST web app by comparison of expansion in peptide wells against reference cultures. To count as positive, a clone had to show expansion at FDR<0.05 compared with the reference and with all other wells, an odds ratio above 5, and a frequency above 0.1% in two replicate wells. A clonotype was defined as cross-reactive if the clonotype was significantly expanded both in SARS-CoV-2 spike wells and in at least one common cold coronavirus spike condition. CDR3 similarity was assessed by Levenshtein distance with the stringdist R package, and unrooted trees were built with ape in R 3.6.1. Held by TCRdb, this immuneACCESS table contains in-frame sequences only and omits some clones. Under half of the omission traces to an unresolved V gene where checked; the cause of the rest is unknown. Clone size and V and J calls were adopted from that table, with D and trimming inferred from the DNA. Present in this sample are tens of thousands of clones, roughly 70% of which were seen just once. Of the sample, approximately 22% is held by the ten largest clones.

CDR3 length: 15 amino acids, cysteine to phenylalanine. Solely the CDR3 DNA is kept, with 45 bases framed from the first base. Per the germline V gene (reference sequence), LNHDA is the CDR1 and SQIVND is the CDR2. V is trimmed back by 4 bases and J by 2 bases, and the junction contains 4 bases that no gene match accounts for. Results the study describes overall, beyond this receptor: In healthy vaccine recipients, vaccine-induced clones were almost all SARS-CoV-2 mono-reactive, with only 1 of 255 being cross-reactive with common cold coronaviruses. Marked clonal contraction was observed in both infection-induced and vaccine-induced clones at late post-vaccination timepoints, consistent with waning T cell responses. The study was limited by a small number of convalescent patients, and early post-infection timepoints were lacking.

The ViraFEST assay stimulated PBMC with viral peptide pools and then used TCR sequencing to identify antigen-specific CD4+ T cell clonotypes by expansion. After less than eleven days of culture, CD4+ T cells were isolated with the EasySep CD4+ T cell isolation kit. None of the healthy vaccine recipients had a prior SARS-CoV-2 infection, which was confirmed by nucleocapsid antibody tests that came back negative both before and after vaccination. Each well held 1.5 million to 2 million PBMC cultured in IMDM containing roughly 4.9% human AB serum, roughly 10 IU/ml IL-2 and gentamicin, along with approximately 10 ug/ml peptides. Half of the culture medium was replaced with fresh IL-2-containing medium on days 3 and 7. Unless noted otherwise, every peptide stimulation condition was cultured in triplicate wells. PBMC were separated from whole blood using Ficoll-Paque Plus gradient centrifugation and were then either cryopreserved at -140C or used fresh. The spike proteins of SARS-CoV-2 and of the common cold coronaviruses HCoV-NL63, HCoV-OC43 and HCoV-229E were spanned by overlapping peptide pools. Genomic DNA was extracted from cultured CD4+ T cells with the QIAamp micro DNA kit.

The sample consisted of CD4+ T cells from PBMCs cultured with SARS-CoV-2 spike peptides, taken before COVID-19 vaccination. Sample cell subset or site, as interpreted from the label and publication: SARS-CoV-2 spike overlapping peptide pool stimulation. The chain is encoded by TRBV19 joined to TRBJ2-1; 8 central nucleotides agree with TRBD2. This receptor was taken from a human donor who received a COVID-19 vaccine. CDR3 reads: CASSTGGSAYNEQFF. The DNA reads TGTGCCAGTAGTACGGGGGGGTCAGCCTACAATGAGCAGTTCTTC.